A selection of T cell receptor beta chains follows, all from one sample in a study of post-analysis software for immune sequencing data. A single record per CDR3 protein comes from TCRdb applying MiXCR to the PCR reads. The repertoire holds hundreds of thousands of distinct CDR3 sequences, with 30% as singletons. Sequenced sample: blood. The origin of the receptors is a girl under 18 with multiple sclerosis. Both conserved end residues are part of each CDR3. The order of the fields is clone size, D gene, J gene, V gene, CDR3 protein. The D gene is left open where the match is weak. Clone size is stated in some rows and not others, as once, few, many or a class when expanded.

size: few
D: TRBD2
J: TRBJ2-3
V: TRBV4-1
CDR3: CASSDDGTTASTDTQYF

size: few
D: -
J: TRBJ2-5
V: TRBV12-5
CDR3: CASAPGNRVETQYF

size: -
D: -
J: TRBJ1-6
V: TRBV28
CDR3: CASGIDRTTHF

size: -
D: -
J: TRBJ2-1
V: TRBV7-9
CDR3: CASTGRGPGEQFF

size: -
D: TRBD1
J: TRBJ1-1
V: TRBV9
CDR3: CASSNQGGTEAFF

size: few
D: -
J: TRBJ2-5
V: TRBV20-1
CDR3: CSATGVGETQYF

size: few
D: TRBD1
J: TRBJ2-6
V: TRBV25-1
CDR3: CASRGQGVFGANVLTF

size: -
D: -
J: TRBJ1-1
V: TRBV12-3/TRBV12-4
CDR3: CASRAVGYDTEAFF

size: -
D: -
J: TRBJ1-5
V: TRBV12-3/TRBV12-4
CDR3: CASLRRGLSNQPQHF

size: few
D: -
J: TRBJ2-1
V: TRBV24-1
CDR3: CATSPDSSNEQFF

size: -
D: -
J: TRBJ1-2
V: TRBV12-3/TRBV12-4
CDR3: CASSTPGGATNGYTF

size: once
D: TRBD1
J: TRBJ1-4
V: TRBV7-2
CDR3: CASSSQGGDEKLFF

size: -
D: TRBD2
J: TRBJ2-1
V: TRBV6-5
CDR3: CASSYTAGGPTNEQFF

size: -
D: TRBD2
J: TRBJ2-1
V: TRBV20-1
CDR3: CSAREGLAGAYNEQFF

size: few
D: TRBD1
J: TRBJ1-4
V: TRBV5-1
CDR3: CASSLGDRPNEKLFF

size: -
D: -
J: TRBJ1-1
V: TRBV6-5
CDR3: CASGPKIGDTEAFF

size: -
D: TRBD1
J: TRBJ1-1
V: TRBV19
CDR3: CASSGQGRGETFF

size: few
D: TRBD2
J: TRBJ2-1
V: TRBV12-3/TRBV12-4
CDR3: CASRGGGVTYNEQFF

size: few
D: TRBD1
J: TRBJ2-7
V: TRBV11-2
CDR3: CASSPDRGLSYEQYF

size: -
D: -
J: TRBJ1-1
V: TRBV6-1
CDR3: CASSERWGGTEAFF

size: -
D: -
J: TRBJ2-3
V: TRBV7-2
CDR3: CASKELGTDTQYF

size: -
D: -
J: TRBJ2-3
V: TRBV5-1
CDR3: CASSLRGGASTDTQYF

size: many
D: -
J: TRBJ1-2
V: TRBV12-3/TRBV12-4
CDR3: CASSLGRGYGYTF

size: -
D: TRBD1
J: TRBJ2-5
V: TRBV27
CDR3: CASSLIYGTGKQETQYF

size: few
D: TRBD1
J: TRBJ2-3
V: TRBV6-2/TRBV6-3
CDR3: CASSYLRDREITNTQYF

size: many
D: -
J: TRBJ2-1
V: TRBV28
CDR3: CASSAGDTIPYNEQFF

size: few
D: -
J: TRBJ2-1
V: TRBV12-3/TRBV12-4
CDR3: CASSPGLEYNEQFF

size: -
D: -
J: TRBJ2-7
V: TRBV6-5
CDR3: CASQDWSSYEQYF

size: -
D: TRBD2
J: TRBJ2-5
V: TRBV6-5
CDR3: CASSYATSGTGEQYF

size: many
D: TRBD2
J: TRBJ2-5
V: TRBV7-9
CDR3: CASSQTSRETQYF

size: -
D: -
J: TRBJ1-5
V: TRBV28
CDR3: CASGALGRDSNQPQHF

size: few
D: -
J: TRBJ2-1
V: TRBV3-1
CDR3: CASSQDLSRALNEQFF

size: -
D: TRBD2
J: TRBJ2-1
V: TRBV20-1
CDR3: CSARGNILAGGPGEQFF

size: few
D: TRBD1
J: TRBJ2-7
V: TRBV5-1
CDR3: CASKPETGRVYEQYF

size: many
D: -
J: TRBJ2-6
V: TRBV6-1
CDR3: CASGSGANVLTF

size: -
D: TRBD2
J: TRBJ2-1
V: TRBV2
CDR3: CASRGTSGASYNEQFF

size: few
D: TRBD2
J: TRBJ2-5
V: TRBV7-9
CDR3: CASSASGGRETQYF

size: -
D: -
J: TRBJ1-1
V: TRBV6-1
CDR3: CASTPRGTAQGSQNTEAFF

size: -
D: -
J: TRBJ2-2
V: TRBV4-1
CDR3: CASSQAWQGGTGELFF

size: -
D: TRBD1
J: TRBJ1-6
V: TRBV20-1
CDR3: CSARAGGGTNSPLHF